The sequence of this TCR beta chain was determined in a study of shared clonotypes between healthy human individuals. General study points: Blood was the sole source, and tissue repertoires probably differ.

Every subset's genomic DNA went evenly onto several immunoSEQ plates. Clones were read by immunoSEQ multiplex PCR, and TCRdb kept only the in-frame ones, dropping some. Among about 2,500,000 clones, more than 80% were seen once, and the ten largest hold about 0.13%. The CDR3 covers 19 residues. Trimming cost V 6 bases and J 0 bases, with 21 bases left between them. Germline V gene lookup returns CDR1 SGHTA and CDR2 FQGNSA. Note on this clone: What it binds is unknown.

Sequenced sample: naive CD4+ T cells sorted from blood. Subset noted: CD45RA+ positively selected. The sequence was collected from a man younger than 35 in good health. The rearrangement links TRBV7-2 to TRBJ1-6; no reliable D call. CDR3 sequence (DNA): TGTGCCAGCAGTTACCTCCATGGAGCCAAATACTCCTATAATTCACCCCTCCACTTT. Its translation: CASSYLHGAKYSYNSPLHF.